This entry describes one T cell receptor beta chain. Its matching antigen is unknown. This specimen belongs to a study of T cell responses to AZD1222 COVID-19 vaccine. General study points: Targets within unmutated variant regions were reportedly found for nearly half of spike-specific TCRs. The donor group comprised mostly white British people and more females; the analysis possibly underestimated clonal diversity. After two AZD1222 doses, spike-specific TCR breadth and depth rose versus day 0.

Germline CDR1 MNHEY, CDR2 SVGAGI. The CDR3 length is 15 residues. With 6 bases removed from V and 5 bases from J, the gap between germline ends came to 19 bases. TCRdb's copy holds only in-frame clones and misses some; the assay was immunoSEQ multiplex PCR. Of approximately 140,000 clones listed, under 95% are singletons. The sequence was obtained from an adult in good health. Material: peripheral blood, obtained on day 0 of AZD1222 vaccination. This sequence joins TRBV6-5 and TRBJ1-1; no firm D call. CDR3 sequence: CASRPTWLLGTEAFF. The DNA for the CDR3 is TGTGCCAGCAGACCCACCTGGTTGCTTGGGACTGAAGCTTTCTTT.